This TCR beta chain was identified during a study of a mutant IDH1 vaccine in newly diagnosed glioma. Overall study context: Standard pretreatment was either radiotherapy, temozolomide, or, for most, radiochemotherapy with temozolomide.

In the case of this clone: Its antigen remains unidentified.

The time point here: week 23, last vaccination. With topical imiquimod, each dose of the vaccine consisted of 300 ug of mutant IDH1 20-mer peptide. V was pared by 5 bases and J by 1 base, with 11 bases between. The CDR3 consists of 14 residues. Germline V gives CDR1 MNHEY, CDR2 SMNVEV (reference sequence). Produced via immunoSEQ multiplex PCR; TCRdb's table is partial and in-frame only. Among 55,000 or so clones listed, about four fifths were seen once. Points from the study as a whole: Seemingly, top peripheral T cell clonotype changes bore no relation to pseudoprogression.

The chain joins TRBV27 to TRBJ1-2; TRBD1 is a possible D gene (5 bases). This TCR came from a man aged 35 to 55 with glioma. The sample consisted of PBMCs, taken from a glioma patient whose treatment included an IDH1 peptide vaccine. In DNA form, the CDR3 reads TGTGCCAGCAGTCGGGCAGGGAGTAACTATGGCTACACCTTC. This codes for CASSRAGSNYGYTF.